This TCR beta chain comes out of a study of T cell responses to AZD1222 COVID-19 vaccine. Study conclusions and caveats: When two AZD1222 doses had been given, Spike-specific TCR breadth and depth rose.

The CDR3 loop spans 16 amino acids. V was clipped by 2 bases and J by 0 bases; unmatched bases: 6. Germline CDR1 and CDR2: LNHDA and SQIVND (reference sequence). In the case of this clone: As yet, its antigen is unknown.

Data came from immunoSEQ multiplex PCR; TCRdb stores just in-frame clones and leaves some out. The data hold about 82,000 clones, with 80% to 95% observed a single time. Material: peripheral blood, obtained 28 days after the second AZD1222 dose. The gene calls are TRBV19 and TRBJ1-1, with 7 positions matching TRBD1. The receptor's source is an adult who received the AZD1222 COVID-19 vaccine. The CDR3 region has the DNA TGTGCCAGTAGTATATTCGGGACAGTAATGAACACTGAAGCTTTCTTT. As protein: CASSIFGTVMNTEAFF.